This T cell receptor beta chain is from a study of cytomegalovirus exposure and HLA in healthy donors. In the case of this clone: What it binds is not known.

Overall study results and limits: In a later analysis, productive TCRs from donors in an Asian-associated ancestry cluster reportedly carried fewer N-insertions than the cohort mean.

With 60 Vbeta and 13 Jbeta primers, the PCR was carried out. Generated by immunoSEQ multiplex PCR, the TCRdb table keeps only in-frame clones and is missing some. In the table there are tens of thousands of clones, around four fifths of which are singletons. This TCR came from a woman between 45 and 65 years old in good health and CMV-seropositive. Sequenced material: PBMCs.

The CDR3 here is CAWLPGHRQETQYF. The CDR3 DNA sequence: TGTGCCTGGTTGCCGGGACACCGACAAGAGACCCAGTACTTC. The chain recombines TRBV30 with TRBJ2-5; tentatively, D is TRBD1 (6 bases). This CDR3 is built from 14 residues. The germline V gene encodes CDR1 GTSNPN and CDR2 SVGIG (reference sequence). Trimming removed 5 bases at V and 2 bases at J, with 15 bases between.